The source of this TCR beta chain is a study of spatial heterogeneity in lung cancer. MiXCR, applied by TCRdb to the 5' RACE reads, yields one record per CDR3 protein. The data show over 35,000 distinct CDR3 sequences, with 8% to 11% seen just once and 17% held by the top ten. V dropped 3 bases and J dropped 1 base, with 7 bases sitting between them. CDR1 and CDR2 (germline): SGHRS, YFSETQ. The CDR3 has 14 amino acids. Regarding time point: blood at routine non-recurrence follow-up after resection. The V gene is TRBV5-1, the J gene TRBJ2-2; possibly TRBD1 or TRBD2 for D (5 bases each). This clonotype was obtained from a female donor with early-stage non-small cell lung cancer. The material sequenced was PBMCs, taken at follow-up. The CDR3 sequence is CASSWGKNTGELFF. The CDR3 DNA reads as TGCGCCAGCAGCTGGGGGAAGAACACCGGGGAGCTGTTTTTT.